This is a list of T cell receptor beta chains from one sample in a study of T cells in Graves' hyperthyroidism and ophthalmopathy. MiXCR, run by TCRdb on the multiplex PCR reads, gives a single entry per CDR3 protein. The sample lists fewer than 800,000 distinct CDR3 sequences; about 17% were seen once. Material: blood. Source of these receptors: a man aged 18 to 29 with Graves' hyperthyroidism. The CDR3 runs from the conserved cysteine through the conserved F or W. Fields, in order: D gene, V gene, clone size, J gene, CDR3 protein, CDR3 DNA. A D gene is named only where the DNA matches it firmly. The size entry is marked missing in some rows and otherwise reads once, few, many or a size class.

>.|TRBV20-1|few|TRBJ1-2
CSARPRSTHYGYTF
TGCAGTGCTAGGCCCCGCTCCACACACTATGGCTACACCTTC
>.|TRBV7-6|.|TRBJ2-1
CASSLGISREQFF
TGTGCCAGCAGCCTCGGGATTAGCAGGGAGCAGTTCTTC
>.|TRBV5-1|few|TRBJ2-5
CASSEDSPQETQYF
TGCGCCAGCAGCGAAGACAGCCCCCAAGAGACCCAGTACTTC
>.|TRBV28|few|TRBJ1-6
CASSNRWNSPLHF
TGTGCCAGCAGTAACAGGTGGAATTCACCCCTCCACTTT
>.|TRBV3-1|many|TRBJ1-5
CASSQDPPGGNQPQHF
TGTGCCAGCAGCCAAGACCCACCGGGGGGCAATCAGCCCCAGCATTTT
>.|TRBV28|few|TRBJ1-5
CASTQGQPQHF
TGTGCCAGCACCCAGGGGCAGCCCCAGCATTTT
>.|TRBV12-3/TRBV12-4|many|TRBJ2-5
CASSRRGQALQETQYF
TGTGCCAGTTCCCGTCGGGGGCAGGCGCTCCAAGAGACCCAGTACTTC
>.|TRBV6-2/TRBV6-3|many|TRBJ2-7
CASSYSISGSAYEQYF
TGTGCCAGCAGTTACTCGATATCGGGAAGCGCCTACGAGCAGTACTTC
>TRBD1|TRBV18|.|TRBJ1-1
CASSLGQNMNTEAFF
TGTGCCAGCTCACTGGGACAGAACATGAACACTGAAGCTTTCTTT
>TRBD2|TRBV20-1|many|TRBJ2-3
CSARPGLAGESSTDTQYF
TGCAGTGCTAGGCCCGGACTAGCGGGGGAATCTAGCACAGATACGCAGTATTTT
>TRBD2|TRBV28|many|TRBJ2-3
CASSFLAGGADTQYF
TGTGCCAGCAGTTTTCTAGCGGGAGGGGCAGATACGCAGTATTTT
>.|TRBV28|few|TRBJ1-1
CASSSRSRDTEAFF
TGTGCCAGCAGTTCTCGGTCTCGAGACACTGAAGCTTTCTTT
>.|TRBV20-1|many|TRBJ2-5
CSASGARSQETQYF
TGCAGTGCTAGTGGGGCACGATCACAAGAGACCCAGTACTTC
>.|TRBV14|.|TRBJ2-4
CASSLFGRGENIQYF
TGTGCCAGCAGCTTATTCGGTCGGGGAGAAAACATTCAGTACTTC
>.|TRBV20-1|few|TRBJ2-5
CSVGSGPRRETQYF
TGCAGCGTTGGGTCGGGCCCCAGGAGGGAGACCCAGTACTTC
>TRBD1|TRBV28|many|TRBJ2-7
CASSSGQAAKEQYF
TGTGCCAGCAGTTCGGGACAGGCGGCGAAGGAGCAGTACTTC
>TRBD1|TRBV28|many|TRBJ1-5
CASTEGTGFESNQPQHF
TGTGCCAGCACCGAGGGGACAGGGTTCGAGAGCAATCAGCCCCAGCATTTT
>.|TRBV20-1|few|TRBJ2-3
CSARAYYDTQYF
TGCAGTGCTAGAGCCTACTACGATACGCAGTATTTT
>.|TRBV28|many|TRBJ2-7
CASSSGGGRGHYEQYF
TGTGCCAGCAGTTCCGGTGGCGGGCGGGGGCACTACGAGCAGTACTTC
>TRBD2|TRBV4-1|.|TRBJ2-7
CASSQEGLDYEQYF
TGCGCCAGCAGCCAAGAGGGACTAGACTACGAGCAGTACTTC
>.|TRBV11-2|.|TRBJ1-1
CASSQQGIGGDSTEAFF
TGTGCCAGCAGCCAACAGGGCATCGGGGGTGATAGCACTGAAGCTTTCTTT
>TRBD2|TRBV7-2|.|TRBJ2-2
CASSPIGTTLAGDVTGELFF
TGTGCCAGCAGCCCCATAGGAACCACGCTGGCGGGGGACGTCACCGGGGAGCTGTTTTTT
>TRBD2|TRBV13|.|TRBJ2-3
CASSHRTSGRAADTQYF
TGTGCCAGCAGCCATAGGACTAGCGGGAGGGCCGCAGATACGCAGTATTTT
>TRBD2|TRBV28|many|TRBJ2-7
CASSPRTSGSEQYF
TGTGCCAGCAGTCCCCGGACTAGCGGGAGCGAGCAGTACTTC